These T cell receptor beta chains were read from a single sample in a study of shared clonotypes between healthy human individuals. Assay: immunoSEQ multiplex PCR; the TCRdb copy retains only in-frame clones and omits some. The table records millions of clones, 90% to 95% of them present only once. Sequenced material: naive CD4+ T cells sorted from blood. The receptors were sampled from a man younger than 30 in good health. Both conserved end residues are part of each CDR3. D genes are given only for firm matches. A row's size may be missing; if present it is once, few, many or a size class.

>13|TRBJ2-7|TRBD1|NA|TRBV2
TGTGCCAGCACCTTGACAGGGATATACGAGCAGTACTTC
CASTLTGIYEQYF
>15|TRBJ2-7|TRBD2|NA|TRBV6-5
TGTGCCAGCAGTCGTAGCGGGACCGGATCCTACGAGCAGTACTTC
CASSRSGTGSYEQYF
>15|TRBJ1-5|TRBD1|NA|TRBV6-6
TGTGCCAGCACCCTGACAGGGGAAAACAATCAGCCCCAGCATTTT
CASTLTGENNQPQHF
>16|TRBJ2-7|NA|NA|TRBV4-1
TGCGCCAGCAGCCAAGATGCGACTAGGAGCTCCTACGAGCAGTACTTC
CASSQDATRSSYEQYF
>9|TRBJ2-7|NA|NA|TRBV3-2
TGTGCCAGCGCAGGGTCCCAGTACTTC
CASAGSQYF
>15|TRBJ2-1|TRBD2|NA|TRBV7-9
TGTGCCAGCAGCGCCGACGGACTAGCGTACAATGAGCAGTTCTTC
CASSADGLAYNEQFF
>14|TRBJ2-5|TRBD2|NA|TRBV5-1
TGCGCCAGCAGCTTGCTAGCGGGGGAAGAGACCCAGTACTTC
CASSLLAGEETQYF
>15|TRBJ2-6|NA|NA|TRBV21-1
TGTGCCAGCAGCCCGCCCACTACTGGGGCCAACGTCCTGACTTTC
CASSPPTTGANVLTF
>15|TRBJ1-2|NA|NA|TRBV5-1
TGCGCCAGCAGCTTGCTACCGGGACAAGCTTATGGCTACACCTTC
CASSLLPGQAYGYTF
>15|TRBJ2-5|NA|NA|TRBV5-1
TGCGCCAGCAGCTTGGCTGGATGGTACCAAGAGACCCAGTACTTC
CASSLAGWYQETQYF
>15|TRBJ1-4|TRBD1|NA|TRBV6-1
TGTGCCAGCAGCGACAGGGCTACAGGACGTGAAAAACTGTTTTTT
CASSDRATGREKLFF
>13|TRBJ2-3|NA|NA|TRBV11-2
TGTGCCAGCAGCTCCCCTCCTCCGGATACGCAGTATTTT
CASSSPPPDTQYF
>15|TRBJ2-2|TRBD1|NA|TRBV15
TGTGCCACCAGCAGCGGACAGGGAAGCACCGGGGAGCTGTTTTTT
CATSSGQGSTGELFF
>14|TRBJ2-5|NA|NA|TRBV6-1
TGTGCCAGCACCAGTACAGGGTATCAAGAGACCCAGTACTTC
CASTSTGYQETQYF
>14|TRBJ1-2|NA|NA|TRBV9
TGTGCCAGCAGCGCCCCAGGGGACCCCTATGGCTACACCTTC
CASSAPGDPYGYTF
>19|TRBJ2-6|TRBD2|NA|TRBV4-3
TGCGCCAGCAGCCGAGGGAGGGAGGCCATGCAATCTGGGGCCAACGTCCTGACTTTC
CASSRGREAMQSGANVLTF
>13|TRBJ2-5|NA|NA|TRBV7-9
TGTGCCAGCAGCTTAATACCTCAAGAGACCCAGTACTTC
CASSLIPQETQYF
>15|TRBJ1-3|NA|NA|TRBV5-5
TGTGCCAGCAGCTTGGTGGCGGCCTCTGGAAACACCATATATTTT
CASSLVAASGNTIYF
>14|TRBJ2-5|TRBD2|NA|TRBV28
TGTGCCAGCAGTTGGGGGGGGACTACGAAGACCCAGTACTTC
CASSWGGTTKTQYF
>14|TRBJ2-1|TRBD1|once|TRBV19
TGTGCCAGTAGAATACAGGGGGGTTACAATGAGCAGTTCTTC
CASRIQGGYNEQFF
>14|TRBJ1-2|TRBD1|NA|TRBV6-5
TGTGCCAGCAGTTCGGACAGGGCCCTCTATGGCTACACCTTC
CASSSDRALYGYTF
>14|TRBJ1-2|TRBD1|NA|TRBV18
TGTGCCAGCTCACCGGGACAGGAACGCTATGGCTACACCTTC
CASSPGQERYGYTF
>15|TRBJ1-5|NA|NA|TRBV7-2
TGTGCCAGCAGTTCCGACACTAACCCCAATCAGCCCCAGCATTTT
CASSSDTNPNQPQHF
>13|TRBJ1-5|NA|NA|TRBV30
TGTGCCTGGAGTAGAGGGCCGAATCAGCCCCAGCATTTT
CAWSRGPNQPQHF
>14|TRBJ2-3|NA|NA|TRBV18
TGTGCCAGCTCACCAGGGGGAACCACAGATACGCAGTATTTT
CASSPGGTTDTQYF
>12|TRBJ1-1|TRBD1|few|TRBV19
TGTGCCAGTAAGGACAGGGAGGTTGAAGCTTTCTTT
CASKDREVEAFF
>15|TRBJ2-7|NA|NA|TRBV6-6
TGTGCCAGCAGACCTCCGACGTCCGAGACCTACGAGCAGTACTTC
CASRPPTSETYEQYF
>14|TRBJ2-7|TRBD2|NA|TRBV2
TGTGCCAGCAGTGAAGCGAGGGCGGGAGTGAAGCAGTACTTC
CASSEARAGVKQYF
>14|TRBJ2-7|NA|NA|TRBV6-5
TGTGCCAGCAGTTCGAAGTATACCATCTACGAGCAGTACTTC
CASSSKYTIYEQYF
>19|TRBJ2-1|TRBD2|NA|TRBV5-1
TGCGCCAGCAGCCCGGGAGGGACTAGCGGGAGTGTATTCCTCAATGAGCAGTTCTTC
CASSPGGTSGSVFLNEQFF
>14|TRBJ2-5|TRBD1|NA|TRBV5-1
TGCGCCAGCAGCTCGCTCGACAGGGAAGGGACCCAGTACTTC
CASSSLDREGTQYF
>13|TRBJ2-1|TRBD2|NA|TRBV30
TGTGCCTGGAAGGGCGGGAGGGGCAATGAGCAGTTCTTC
CAWKGGRGNEQFF
>12|TRBJ2-3|TRBD2|NA|TRBV29-1
TGCAGCGTGACTAGCGGGGACCCTACGCAGTATTTT
CSVTSGDPTQYF
>13|TRBJ2-3|NA|once|TRBV4-3
TGCGCCAGCAGCCTCGGCTTCCGGGATACGCAGTATTTT
CASSLGFRDTQYF
>17|TRBJ2-3|TRBD2|NA|TRBV7-2
TGTGCCAGCAGCCTCGGACTAGCGGGAGGGGGGACAGATACGCAGTATTTT
CASSLGLAGGGTDTQYF
>15|TRBJ2-6|NA|NA|TRBV7-6
TGTGCCAGCAGCTTAGACGCCTCTGGGGCCAACGTCCTGACTTTC
CASSLDASGANVLTF
>15|TRBJ1-3|NA|NA|TRBV30
TGTGCCTGGAGTCCCGGGCGGGCGATTGGAAACACCATATATTTT
CAWSPGRAIGNTIYF
>14|TRBJ1-1|NA|NA|TRBV5-1
TGCGCCAGCAGCTTGAGGACAGAGAACACTGAAGCTTTCTTT
CASSLRTENTEAFF
>13|TRBJ2-2|NA|NA|TRBV28
TGTGCCAGCAGTTTTCCCCAAACCGGGGAGCTGTTTTTT
CASSFPQTGELFF
>15|TRBJ1-1|TRBD1|NA|TRBV7-2
TGTGCCAGCAGCTCCCGACAGGGGACGAACACTGAAGCTTTCTTT
CASSSRQGTNTEAFF
>14|TRBJ2-7|NA|NA|TRBV12-2
TGTGCAAGTCGCTTTGAAGGTATCAGGGGCTCCATTTGCTTC
CASRFEGIRGSICF
>14|TRBJ1-1|NA|NA|TRBV6-6
TGTGCCAGCAGTTACCAGGGGCAGAACACTGAAGCTTTCTTT
CASSYQGQNTEAFF
>15|TRBJ2-1|TRBD2|NA|TRBV6-6
TGTGCCAGCAAACCCCTAGCGGGGGGGTACAATGAGCAGTTCTTC
CASKPLAGGYNEQFF
>16|TRBJ2-1|NA|NA|TRBV5-4
TGTGCCAGCAGCTTCTTGCTAAGCGGCTCCTACAATGAGCAGTTCTTC
CASSFLLSGSYNEQFF
>12|TRBJ1-2|NA|NA|TRBV6-5
TGTGCCAGCCGGGAAGCAGCTAGGGGCTACACCTTC
CASREAARGYTF
>17|TRBJ2-1|TRBD2|NA|TRBV4-3
TGCGCCAGCAGCCAAGACCGACTAGCGAGCTCCTACAATGAGCAGTTCTTC
CASSQDRLASSYNEQFF
>15|TRBJ2-1|TRBD2|NA|TRBV19
TGTGCCAGTAGTATAGCGCGCGGGGGGAGCAATCAGCAGTTCTTC
CASSIARGGSNQQFF
>14|TRBJ2-5|NA|NA|TRBV5-1
TGCGCCAGCAGCTTGAATACAGCAGAAGAGACCCAGTACTTC
CASSLNTAEETQYF
>16|TRBJ1-6|NA|NA|TRBV28
TGTGCCAGCAGTTTCGACCTCCCCTCCTATAATTCACCCCTCCACTTT
CASSFDLPSYNSPLHF
>14|TRBJ1-1|NA|many|TRBV18
TGTGCCAGCTCACCACCGCTTGGGAACACTGAAGCTTTCTTT
CASSPPLGNTEAFF
>17|TRBJ2-6|NA|NA|TRBV30
TGTGCCTGGAGTGTACGCGAACTGTCCCCCGGGGCCAACGTCCTGACTTTC
CAWSVRELSPGANVLTF
>14|TRBJ1-2|NA|NA|TRBV7-2
TGTGCCAGCAGCTTAGTTAGGGTTTACTATGGCTACACCTTC
CASSLVRVYYGYTF
>18|TRBJ2-4|TRBD1|NA|TRBV5-4
TGTGCCAGCAGCTCTGCCGGGACAGGGGGGTTGGCCAAAAACATTCAGTACTTC
CASSSAGTGGLAKNIQYF
>18|TRBJ1-6|NA|NA|TRBV4-1
TGCGCCAGCAGCCAAGATCTGGGCGGGGGCAGGGGAAATTCACCCCTCCACTTT
CASSQDLGGGRGNSPLHF